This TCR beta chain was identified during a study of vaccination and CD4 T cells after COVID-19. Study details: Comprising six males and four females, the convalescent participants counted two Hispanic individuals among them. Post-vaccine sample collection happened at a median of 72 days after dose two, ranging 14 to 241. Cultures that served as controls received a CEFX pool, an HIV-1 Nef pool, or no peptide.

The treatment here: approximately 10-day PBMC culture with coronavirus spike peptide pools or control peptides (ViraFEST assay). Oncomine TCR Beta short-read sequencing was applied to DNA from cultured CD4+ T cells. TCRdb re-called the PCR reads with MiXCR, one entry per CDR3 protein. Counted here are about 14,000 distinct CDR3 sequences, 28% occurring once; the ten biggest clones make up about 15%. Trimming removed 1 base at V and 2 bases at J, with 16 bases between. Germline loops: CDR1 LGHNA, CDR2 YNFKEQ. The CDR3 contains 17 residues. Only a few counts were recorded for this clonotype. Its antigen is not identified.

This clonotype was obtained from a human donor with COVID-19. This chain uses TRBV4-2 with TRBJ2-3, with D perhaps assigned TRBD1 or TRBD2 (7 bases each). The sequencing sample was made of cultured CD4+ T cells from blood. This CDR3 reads CASSQVGAGGDTDTQYF. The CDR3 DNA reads TGTGCCAGCAGCCAAGTGGGGGCAGGGGGGGACACAGATACGCAGTATTTT.